This T cell receptor (beta chain) is from a study of OX40 agonist ivuxolimab in advanced cancers. The overall study: Patients took ivuxolimab, an agonistic anti-OX40 (CD134) antibody. Dosing consisted of intravenous ivuxolimab at 0.01 to 10 mg/kg every 2 weeks. Eligibility rules accepted prior anti-PD-1, anti-PD-L1 or anti-CTLA-4 therapy, and 30% to 40% had some.

Study-wide points: On average, CD8+ T cells had more expanded clones than CD4+.

Notes on this clone: Antigen specificity is unknown.

V was pared by 5 bases and J by 2 bases, with 12 bases between. This CDR3 is built from 14 residues. Germline loops: CDR1 MNHEY, CDR2 SVGAGI. Data came from immunoSEQ multiplex PCR; TCRdb stores just in-frame clones and leaves some out. This repertoire shows over 40,000 clones, more than 70% found once; its top ten account for approximately 4.2%. This chain joins TRBV6-5 and TRBJ1-1, with D possibly TRBD1 on 6 matching bases. The source material was CD4+ or CD8+ T cells sorted from blood, sampled in a trial of the OX40 agonist ivuxolimab. This clonotype originated in an adult with an advanced solid tumor such as melanoma, head and neck, liver or kidney cancer. The CDR3: CASSTRGPNTEAFF. CDR3 in DNA: TGTGCCAGCAGTACACGGGGGCCCAACACTGAAGCTTTCTTT.